These 13 T cell receptor beta chains came from one sample sequenced in a study of T cell repertoires in cytomegalovirus infection. One entry per CDR3 protein, called by TCRdb with MiXCR from the reads. The sample has 200,000 to 300,000 distinct CDR3 sequences, around 13% seen once. The sample consisted of PBMCs. The receptors originated from a human donor in good health (CMV status not recorded). Some clones in this sample may be carry-over from other donors' samples.

This clonotype was recorded a few times. V and J are TRBV28 and TRBJ2-1, with D unresolved. V gave up 3 bases and J gave up 8 bases, with 8 bases separating them. Germline V gene lookup returns CDR1 MDHEN and CDR2 SYDVKM. CDR3 length equals 12 residues. The CDR3 sequence is CASSLRGYEQFF. The CDR3 DNA is TGTGCCAGCAGTTTGCGTGGCTATGAGCAGTTCTTC.

This clonotype has ten or more counts. V and J are TRBV7-2 and TRBJ1-5; a weak D match, TRBD1 (5 bases). CDR1 is SGHTA and CDR2 is FQGNSA in the germline V gene. The length of the CDR3 is 13 residues. Trimming removed 1 base at V and 7 bases at J, with 8 bases between. The DNA for the CDR3 is TGTGCCAGCAGCTTAGATAGGGGACAGCCCCAGCATTTT. Translation: CASSLDRGQPQHF.

This clonotype was counted between two and nine times. V and J are TRBV6-2 or TRBV6-3 and TRBJ1-5; D may be TRBD1 (6 bases). CDR1 and CDR2 (germline): MNHEY, SVGEGT. This CDR3 spans 16 amino acids. The V end was cut by 5 bases, the J end by 7 bases, with 21 bases between. CDR3 sequence (DNA): TGTGCCAGCAGTAACCTAGGGGGGGTCGGTCGACAGCCCCAGCATTTT. Protein sequence: CASSNLGGVGRQPQHF.

This clonotype was detected many times. The rearrangement links TRBV7-2 to TRBJ2-1, with 7 bases aligning to TRBD2. The germline V gene encodes CDR1 SGHTA and CDR2 FQGNSA. This CDR3 comprises 17 residues. After removal of 2 bases from V and 0 bases from J, the junction contained 7 bases not matched to a gene. The DNA of the CDR3 is TGTGCCAGCAGCTTACGGTGGCGGGAGAGCTCCTACAATGAGCAGTTCTTC. This encodes CASSLRWRESSYNEQFF.

This clonotype was picked up a small number of times. This chain connects TRBV5-1 to TRBJ1-1, with D possibly being TRBD1 (5 bases). V was cut by 7 bases and J by 2 bases, with 18 bases left in between. There are 15 residues in the CDR3. Germline CDR1 and CDR2: SGHRS and YFSETQ. In DNA, the CDR3 is TGCGCCAGCCGACTATCCGGGGCCAGCAACACTGAAGCTTTCTTT. Translation: CASRLSGASNTEAFF.

This clonotype was counted only a few times. V and J are TRBV29-1 and TRBJ2-7; the D gene is possibly TRBD2 (5 bases). Trimming took 5 bases from V and 5 from J, leaving 16 bases between them. This CDR3 region has 13 residues. The germline gives CDR1 SQVTM, CDR2 ANQGSEA. CDR3 sequence: CSVLLRGFHEQYF. CDR3 DNA sequence: TGCAGCGTTCTTCTTCGGGGATTCCACGAGCAGTACTTC.

On this clonotype: A read error may account for a junction end that differs from germline. The V gene is TRBV25-1, the J gene TRBJ2-7; D is possibly TRBD2 (6 bases). The V gene's germline CDR1 is MGHDK and CDR2 SYGVNS. This CDR3 is 11 amino acids long. The CDR3 sequence is CASSRDSQTFF. The CDR3, as DNA: TGTGCCAGCAGTCGGGACTCCCAGACCTTCTTC.

Many counts were recorded for this clonotype. The genes are TRBV7-9 and TRBJ2-3; the D is unclear. The CDR3 is 11 amino acids. V shed 7 bases and J shed 6 bases, with 8 bases lying between them. CDR1 is SEHNR, CDR2 FQNEAQ, per germline (reference sequence). The CDR3 DNA reads as TGTGCCAGCACTCTTAGGGATACGCAGTATTTT. It yields the protein CASTLRDTQYF.

This clonotype showed up just a few times. The V and J genes are TRBV9 and TRBJ1-5; no reliable D call. The CDR3 has 14 residues. Trimming removed 0 bases from V and 6 bases from J, with 10 bases in between. Germline CDR1 and CDR2: SGDLS and YYNGEE. As DNA, the CDR3 is TGTGCCAGCAGCGTAGGAGGGCCGGGTCAGCCCCAGCATTTT. As protein: CASSVGGPGQPQHF.

This clonotype has ten or more counts. CDR3 sequence (DNA): TGTGCCAGCAGCCCCGTCGGACAGGGGGCGGAGGGCTACACCTTC. Its translation: CASSPVGQGAEGYTF. The V call is TRBV5-4, the J call TRBJ1-2, with 11 bases identical to TRBD1. The length of the CDR3 is 15 residues. Germline CDR1 is SGHNT and CDR2 is YYREEE (reference sequence). V shed 4 bases, J shed 8 bases, and the junction held 10 bases outside the gene matches.

This clonotype showed up many times. The chain couples TRBV11-2 to TRBJ2-1; D unresolved. This CDR3 comprises 14 residues. The germline V gene encodes CDR1 SGHAT and CDR2 FQNNGV. Between the trimmed V and J ends, which lost 5 bases and 2 bases, there was a span of 10 bases. Here the CDR3 DNA reads TGTGCCAGCAGCCTTCCGGTTGCCTACAATGAGCAGTTCTTC. Its protein product is CASSLPVAYNEQFF.

This clonotype appeared many times. The chain combines TRBV6-4 with TRBJ2-2; TRBD1 matches 8 bases. CDR1 MRHNA and CDR2 SNTAGT come from the germline V gene. The CDR3 runs to 15 residues. Unmatched junction bases numbered 9, after V lost 8 bases and J lost 4 bases. CDR3 region: CASSTGVSGTGELFF. Written as DNA, the CDR3 is TGTGCCAGCTCGACAGGGGTTAGCGGCACCGGGGAGCTGTTTTTT.

The J gene is TRBJ2-1, the V gene TRBV6-5, with 7 bases matching TRBD2. The V and J ends lost 6 bases and 8 bases, in that order; junction bases with no gene match: 10. From germline, CDR1 is MNHEY and CDR2 SVGAGI. The CDR3 totals 14 residues. The CDR3: CASSPRTSSDEQFF. DNA of the CDR3: TGTGCCAGCAGCCCCAGGACTAGTTCGGATGAGCAGTTCTTC.